These T cell receptor beta chains were read from a single sample in a study of blood T cell repertoires in COVID-19. Here immunoSEQ multiplex PCR was the method, and the copy in TCRdb shows in-frame clones only, minus some. The sample holds around 110,000 clones, under 95% seen once. The sequenced sample was peripheral blood. Receptor source: a young woman with acute or convalescent COVID-19. The CDR3 runs from the conserved cysteine through the conserved F or W. The D gene is left open where the match is weak. Not every row has a clone size; where given, it reads once, few, many or a size class.

J gene,V gene,D gene,clone size,CDR3 protein
TRBJ2-1,TRBV10-2,NA,once,CASSESGRPADEQFF
TRBJ2-7,TRBV19,TRBD1,few,CASSPQGALYEQYF
TRBJ2-5,TRBV5-8,TRBD2,NA,CASRGTSGRGETQYF
TRBJ2-7,TRBV7-2,TRBD1,once,CASSQQTGQAYEQYF
TRBJ2-2,TRBV9,TRBD2,few,CASSPPDGRGNTGELFF
TRBJ2-3,TRBV4-2,TRBD2,NA,CASSQGAGGRGLAGARDTQYF
TRBJ1-6,TRBV30,NA,NA,CAWSVAGKNSPLHF
TRBJ2-1,TRBV27,TRBD1,NA,CASSSRTGKPYNEQFF
TRBJ1-5,TRBV23-1,NA,NA,CASSQSRYHQPQHF
TRBJ1-1,TRBV30,TRBD1,NA,CALTLDRGQTEAFF
TRBJ2-5,TRBV2,NA,NA,CASSAGAGETQYF
TRBJ2-1,TRBV6-5,NA,once,CASSYYSEGSYNEQFF